These 32 T cell receptor beta chains were sequenced from one sample in a study of T cell changes during pregnancy in multiple sclerosis. Repertoires were generated with immunoSEQ multiplex PCR, while TCRdb's copy carries only in-frame clones and drops some. The table records roughly 87,000 clones, about 91% of them present only once. Here the sequenced sample was PBMCs, taken in the first trimester of pregnancy. The receptor source for this set is a female donor in good health, serving as a control in a pregnancy study. Some clones in this sample may be carry-over from other donors' samples.

The V and J genes are TRBV29-1 and TRBJ1-2, with 8 bases fitting TRBD1. The germline V gene has CDR1 SQVTM and CDR2 ANQGSEA. J gave up 10 bases and V 6 bases, and 16 bases lay outside the gene matches. The CDR3 totals 14 residues. Here the CDR3 reads CSVRSTGGVIDYTF. For the CDR3, the DNA is TGCAGCGTCAGATCAACAGGGGGAGTGATTGACTACACCTTC. Full variable domain (remainder filled in from reference TRBV29-1 and TRBJ1-2): SAVISQKPSRDICQRGTSLTIQCQVDSQVTMMFWYRQQPGQSLTLIATANQGSEATYESGFVIDKFPISRPNLTFSTLTVSNMSPEDSSIYLCSVRSTGGVIDYTFGSGTRLTVV.

The rearrangement links TRBV6-1 to TRBJ1-5, with D possibly TRBD1 on 6 matching bases. This CDR3 has 15 residues. Germline CDR1 is MNHNS and CDR2 is SASEGT. V was cut by 5 bases and J by 6 bases, with 17 bases left in between. Here the CDR3 reads CASSSTTGGGQPQHF. The CDR3 nucleotides read TGTGCCAGCAGTTCGACGACAGGAGGTGGTCAGCCCCAGCATTTT.

The chain combines TRBV19 with TRBJ2-7; 8 positions agree with TRBD1. This CDR3 has 15 residues. The junction had 6 bases not matched to a gene; V was cut back by 3 bases and J by 2 bases. Germline V gene lookup returns CDR1 LNHDA and CDR2 SQIVND (reference sequence). CDR3 region: CASSIGNRGTYEQYF. CDR3 DNA: TGTGCCAGTAGTATTGGAAACAGGGGGACCTACGAGCAGTACTTC.

The chain joins TRBV10-2 to TRBJ2-1, with 7 bases that match TRBD1. The V segment lost 4 bases and the J segment 4 bases; nucleotides outside the gene matches: 7. This CDR3 is built from 15 residues. The germline V gene has CDR1 WSHSY and CDR2 SAAADI. The CDR3 coding sequence is TGCGCCAGCAGTGTGAGGGGGCCTCCATACAATGAGCAGTTCTTC. Its protein product is CASSVRGPPYNEQFF.

This clone was detected only once. The rearrangement uses TRBV13 and TRBJ2-5, with 9 nucleotides matching TRBD2. Unmatched junction bases numbered 10, after V lost 3 bases and J lost 5 bases. In germline, CDR1 is PRHDT, CDR2 FYEKMQ (reference sequence). The CDR3 is 16 residues long. In DNA, the CDR3 is TGTGCCAGCAGCTTTCAGCGGGGGGACGTGGTGGAGACCCAGTACTTC. It encodes CASSFQRGDVVETQYF.

The J gene is TRBJ2-3, the V gene TRBV28; D is perhaps TRBD1 (6 bases). Germline V CDR1 and CDR2: MDHEN, SYDVKM. V lost 4 bases and J 3 bases, leaving 17 bases between the germline ends. This CDR3 is 16 amino acids long. The CDR3 DNA follows: TGTGCCAGCAGTTCGCCGCCGGGACACTCAACAGATACGCAGTATTTT. Its protein is CASSSPPGHSTDTQYF.

The J gene is TRBJ2-1, the V gene TRBV21-1; the listed D gene, TRBD2, was not tested against the DNA. TRBV21-1 counts as a pseudogene. The CDR3 length is 16 residues. The CDR3 loop is CASSKSGHRRFYEQFF. CDR3 nucleotide sequence: TGTGCCAGCAGCAAGTCGGGTCATAGGCGTTTCTATGAGCAGTTCTTC.

The J gene is TRBJ2-1, the V gene TRBV6-5; 8 nucleotides agree with TRBD2. Trimming at V came to 7 bases and at J to 6 bases, leaving 11 bases not matched to a gene. CDR1 and CDR2 (germline): MNHEY, SVGAGI. There are 15 residues in the CDR3. The CDR3 protein is CASTSGGLAGNEQFF. The CDR3 region has the DNA TGTGCCAGCACTTCGGGGGGGCTAGCGGGCAATGAGCAGTTCTTC.

The CDR3 nucleotides read TGCGCCAGCAGTGAGATTAGCAACAATGAGCAGTTCTTC. Amino acid sequence: CASSEISNNEQFF. This rearrangement joins TRBV10-1 to TRBJ2-1, with no clear D. The V end lost 2 bases, the J end lost 5 bases, and 7 bases lay between the germline ends. CDR1 and CDR2 (germline): WNHNN, SYGVQD (reference sequence). This CDR3 region has 13 residues.

This clone has more than one count but fewer than ten. The chain is built from TRBV5-6 and TRBJ2-5, with a possible D match to TRBD1 (6 bases). Trimming left V 0 bases short and J 4 bases short, with 19 bases between. The V gene's germline CDR1 is SGHDT and CDR2 YYEEEE. This CDR3 has 17 amino acids. The chain's CDR3 is CASSLALQGNLGETQYF. DNA of the CDR3: TGTGCCAGCAGCTTGGCCCTACAGGGCAACTTGGGAGAGACCCAGTACTTC.

The chain employs TRBV19 and TRBJ2-3; 9 bases fit TRBD2. The CDR3 covers 16 residues. J lost 5 bases, V lost 1 base, and 7 bases had no gene match. The germline CDR1 and CDR2 sequences are LNHDA and SQIVND (reference sequence). The CDR3 loop is CASSIVAGEVGDTQYF. The CDR3 DNA is TGTGCCAGTAGTATAGTAGCGGGGGAGGTGGGAGATACGCAGTATTTT.

This clone was detected only once. The chain combines TRBV5-1 with TRBJ2-7; 8 bases are shared with TRBD1. Germline V lookup: CDR1 SGHRS, CDR2 YFSETQ. This CDR3 has 14 amino acids. V was pared by 4 bases and J by 2 bases, with 5 bases of the junction left unmatched. The CDR3 sequence is CASSPGQVPYEQYF. In nucleotides, the CDR3 is TGCGCCAGCAGCCCGGGACAGGTGCCCTACGAGCAGTACTTC.

The V call is TRBV7-9, the J call TRBJ2-3; 8 nucleotides agree with TRBD1. The CDR3 covers 16 residues. CDR1 is SEHNR and CDR2 is FQNEAQ in the germline V gene (reference sequence). V shed 3 bases and J 2 bases; nucleotides not matched to a gene: 7. The CDR3 sequence is CASSFHRDRYTDTQYF. The DNA for the CDR3 is TGTGCCAGCAGCTTTCACCGGGACAGGTACACAGATACGCAGTATTTT.

This clone was observed once. At one boundary the junction diverges from the germline segment, which might be a read error. The CDR3 region is CASSLIHREYEQYF. CDR3 in DNA: TGTGCCAGCAGCTTGATTCACAGGGAGTACGAGCAGTACTTC. The chain is built from TRBV5-1 and TRBJ2-7; tentative D call: TRBD1 (6 bases). The germline V gene has CDR1 SGHRS and CDR2 YFSETQ. The CDR3 consists of 14 residues.

The V call is TRBV5-6, the J call TRBJ1-4; 9 bases map to TRBD1. V shed 2 bases, J shed 7 bases, and the junction held 6 bases outside the gene matches. The CDR3 has 15 amino acids. Per the germline V gene, CDR1 is SGHDT and CDR2 is YYEEEE. CDR3 region: CASSLSSTGGEKLFF. Written as DNA, the CDR3 is TGTGCCAGCAGCTTATCTTCGACAGGGGGTGAAAAACTGTTTTTT. The full variable domain, with the rest looked up from reference TRBV5-6 and TRBJ1-4, is DAGVTQSPTHLIKTRGQQVTLRCSPKSGHDTVSWYQQALGQGPQFIFQYYEEEERQRGNFPDRFSGHQFPNYSSELNVNALLLGDSALYLCASSLSSTGGEKLFFGSGTQLSVL.

The chain employs TRBV5-6 and TRBJ1-1, with 9 bases that match TRBD1. CDR3 length: 17 residues. V dropped 2 bases and J dropped 4; count of bases not matched to a gene: 12. Germline-derived CDR1 and CDR2 are SGHDT and YYEEEE. CDR3 loop: CASSFFRDRVTGTEAFF. The CDR3 region has the DNA TGTGCCAGCAGCTTTTTCCGGGACAGGGTTACGGGCACTGAAGCTTTCTTT. The full variable domain, with the rest looked up from reference TRBV5-6 and TRBJ1-1, is DAGVTQSPTHLIKTRGQQVTLRCSPKSGHDTVSWYQQALGQGPQFIFQYYEEEERQRGNFPDRFSGHQFPNYSSELNVNALLLGDSALYLCASSFFRDRVTGTEAFFGQGTRLTVV.

CDR3 sequence reads: CASSAGGINQPQHF. The DNA of the CDR3 is TGCGCCAGCAGTGCAGGGGGCATCAATCAGCCCCAGCATTTT. This chain uses TRBV10-1 with TRBJ1-5; 8 nucleotides line up with TRBD1. Germline CDR1 is WNHNN and CDR2 is SYGVQD (reference sequence). Trimming removed 4 bases from V and 3 bases from J; junction bases left unmatched: 2. The CDR3 is 14 residues long.

The chain has TRBV7-9 and TRBJ1-5; D remains unclear. V lost 1 base, J lost 4 bases, and 8 bases lay in between. This CDR3 is 14 amino acids long. The V gene's germline CDR1 is SEHNR and CDR2 FQNEAQ (reference sequence). Written as DNA, the CDR3 is TGTGCCAGCAGCTTAGTCGGCGGAAATCAGCCCCAGCATTTT. Encoded protein: CASSLVGGNQPQHF.

This sequence joins TRBV25-1 and TRBJ1-1, with TRBD1 as a possible D gene (5 bases). Deletions cut 4 bases from V and 4 bases from J, with 13 bases between. The germline gives CDR1 MGHDK, CDR2 SYGVNS. This CDR3 spans 14 amino acids. Written as DNA, the CDR3 is TGTGCCAGCAGTGCCTCTCGGGGGGGCACTGAAGCTTTCTTT. Its translation is CASSASRGGTEAFF.

The chain carries TRBV5-4 and TRBJ1-2, with a weak D call TRBD1 (5 bases). CDR1 SGHNT and CDR2 YYREEE come from the germline V gene (reference sequence). The V and J ends lost 4 bases and 1 base respectively, with 8 bases between them. This CDR3 is 13 amino acids long. The CDR3: CASSPDSNYGYTF. In nucleotides, the CDR3 is TGTGCCAGCAGCCCCGACAGTAACTATGGCTACACCTTC.

On this clone itself: Germline and junction disagree at one end, which may indicate a read error. The chain recombines TRBV28 with TRBJ1-2; D ambiguous. The CDR3 consists of 9 residues. Germline V lookup: CDR1 MDHEN, CDR2 SYDVKM. The CDR3 sequence is CASSFPTNF. The DNA of the CDR3 is TGTGCCAGCAGTTTCCCGACAAATTTC.

This chain links TRBV19 with TRBJ2-7, with 9 bases fitting TRBD1. Germline V lookup: CDR1 LNHDA, CDR2 SQIVND (reference sequence). The V gene end was trimmed by 3 bases and the J gene end by 0 bases; junction bases not matched to a gene: 3. The CDR3 totals 15 residues. CDR3 sequence: CASSIGTGSSYEQYF. Written as DNA, the CDR3 is TGTGCCAGTAGTATCGGGACAGGGAGCTCCTACGAGCAGTACTTC.

This chain links TRBV19 with TRBJ2-1; 8 nucleotides line up with TRBD2. The CDR3 spans 19 residues. Germline-derived CDR1 and CDR2 are LNHDA and SQIVND (reference sequence). The V segment lost 3 bases and the J segment 10 bases; nucleotides outside the gene matches: 23. This chain's CDR3 is CASSISGGERGRLGGEQFF. CDR3 nucleotides: TGTGCCAGTAGTATCTCCGGGGGGGAGCGGGGGCGCCTAGGTGGGGAGCAGTTCTTC.

V gene TRBV27 combines with J gene TRBJ1-2, with a weak D call TRBD1 (6 bases). Germline-derived CDR1 and CDR2 are MNHEY and SMNVEV (reference sequence). The CDR3 totals 17 residues. V was shortened by 6 bases and J by 0 bases, with 20 bases between the two germline ends. For the CDR3, the DNA is TGTGCCAGCAGCACATGGGACATTAGGGGCACTAACTATGGCTACACCTTC. It codes for CASSTWDIRGTNYGYTF.

The V call is TRBV28, the J call TRBJ2-7; a weak D match, TRBD2 (5 bases). Germline-derived CDR1 and CDR2 are MDHEN and SYDVKM. Trimming cost V 10 bases and J 6 bases, with 16 bases left between them. This CDR3 is 12 amino acids long. The CDR3 DNA follows: TGTGCCACAGACCCCAGAGAGGGCGAGCAGTACTTC. This sequence encodes CATDPREGEQYF.

The chain combines TRBV7-2 with TRBJ1-6, with D unclear. V gave up 2 bases and J gave up 7 bases, with 9 bases separating them. There are 14 residues in the CDR3. CDR1 and CDR2 from the germline V gene are SGHTA and FQGNSA. CDR3 sequence reads: CASSLYRENSPLHF. In nucleotides, the CDR3 is TGTGCCAGCAGCTTATACCGGGAGAATTCACCCCTCCACTTT.

This clone is a singleton in its sample. This sequence joins TRBV5-5 and TRBJ1-1, with D tentatively TRBD1 (6 bases). The CDR3 contains 14 residues. Trimming left V 3 bases short and J 2 bases short, with 11 bases between. Germline loops: CDR1 SGHKS, CDR2 YYEKEE (reference sequence). Here the CDR3 DNA reads TGTGCCAGCAGCTCGCGACAGGCCAACACTGAAGCTTTCTTT. Its protein is CASSSRQANTEAFF.

The CDR3 sequence: CSVGQGLFEKLFF. The DNA for the CDR3 is TGCAGCGTAGGACAGGGCTTGTTTGAAAAACTGTTTTTT. V gene TRBV29-1 combines with J gene TRBJ1-4; 8 nucleotides line up with TRBD1. From germline, CDR1 is SQVTM and CDR2 ANQGSEA. Unmatched junction bases numbered 7, after V lost 6 bases and J lost 7 bases. This CDR3 comprises 13 residues.

The chain has TRBV7-8 and TRBJ2-6; D gene uncertain. Germline V gene sequence: CDR1 SGHVS, CDR2 FQNEAQ. The CDR3 is 15 residues long. V shed 2 bases and J shed 0 bases, with 5 bases lying between them. CDR3 in DNA: TGTGCCAGCAGCTTACAGTTCTCTGGGGCCAACGTCCTGACTTTC. Translated, it gives CASSLQFSGANVLTF.

This clone has a single count. The chain recombines TRBV28 with TRBJ2-1, with TRBD2 matching 16 bases. Germline assignment: CDR1 MDHEN and CDR2 SYDVKM. The CDR3 totals 15 residues. V was clipped by 7 bases and J by 6 bases; unmatched bases: 3. CDR3 bases: TGTGCCAGCAAGGGACTAGCGGGAGGGCGCAATGAGCAGTTCTTC. It codes for CASKGLAGGRNEQFF.

The chain has TRBV4-3 and TRBJ2-1, with 8 bases matching TRBD1. CDR1 LGHNA and CDR2 YSLEER come from the germline V gene. This CDR3 is 15 amino acids long. V was pared by 1 base and J by 6 bases, with 5 bases of the junction left unmatched. The chain's CDR3 is CASSQGVGTGNEQFF. DNA for the CDR3: TGCGCCAGCAGCCAAGGAGTCGGGACAGGCAATGAGCAGTTCTTC.

This clone was observed a few times. This chain uses TRBV27 with TRBJ1-6, with D hard to call. Germline V gene sequence: CDR1 MNHEY, CDR2 SMNVEV (reference sequence). V dropped 4 bases and J dropped 9 bases, with 7 bases sitting between them. CDR3 length equals 12 residues. CDR3: CASSWLRSPLHF. The DNA of the CDR3 is TGTGCCAGCAGTTGGTTGCGTTCACCCCTCCACTTT.